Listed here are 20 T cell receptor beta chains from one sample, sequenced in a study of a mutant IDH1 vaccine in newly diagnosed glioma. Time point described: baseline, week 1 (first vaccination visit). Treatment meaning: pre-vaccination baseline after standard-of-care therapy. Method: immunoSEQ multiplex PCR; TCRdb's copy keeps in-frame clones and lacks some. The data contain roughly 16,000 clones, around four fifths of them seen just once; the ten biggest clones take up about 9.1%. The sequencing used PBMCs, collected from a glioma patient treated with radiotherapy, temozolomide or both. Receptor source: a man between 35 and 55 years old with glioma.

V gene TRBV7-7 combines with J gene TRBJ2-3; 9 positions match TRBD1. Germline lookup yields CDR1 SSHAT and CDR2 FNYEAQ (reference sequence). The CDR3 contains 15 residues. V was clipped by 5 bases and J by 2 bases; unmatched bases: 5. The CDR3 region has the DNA TGTGCCAGCAGCCCCGGGACAGGGCTCACAGATACGCAGTATTTT. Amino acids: CASSPGTGLTDTQYF.

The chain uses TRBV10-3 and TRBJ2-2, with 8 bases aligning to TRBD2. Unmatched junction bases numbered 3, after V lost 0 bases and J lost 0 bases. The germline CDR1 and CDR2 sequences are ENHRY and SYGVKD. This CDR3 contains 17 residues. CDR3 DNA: TGTGCCATCAGTGAGTCTCGAGCGGGAGCGAACACCGGGGAGCTGTTTTTT. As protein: CAISESRAGANTGELFF.

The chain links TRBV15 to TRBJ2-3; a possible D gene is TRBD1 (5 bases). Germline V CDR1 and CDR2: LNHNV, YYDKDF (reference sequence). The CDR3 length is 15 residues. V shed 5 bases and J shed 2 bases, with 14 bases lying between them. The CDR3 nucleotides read TGTGCCACCAGCCCCGGACAATCCAACACAGATACGCAGTATTTT. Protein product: CATSPGQSNTDTQYF. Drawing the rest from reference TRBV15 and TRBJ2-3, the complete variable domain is DAMVIQNPRYQVTQFGKPVTLSCSQTLNHNVMYWYQQKSSQAPKLLFHYYDKDFNNEADTPDNFQSRRPNTSFCFLDIRSPGLGDTAMYLCATSPGQSNTDTQYFGPGTRLTVL.

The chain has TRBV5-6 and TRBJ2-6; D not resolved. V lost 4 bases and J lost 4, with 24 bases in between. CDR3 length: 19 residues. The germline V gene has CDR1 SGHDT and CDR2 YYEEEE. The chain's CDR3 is CASSTYRYSVSGGANVLTF. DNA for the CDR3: TGTGCCAGCAGCACATACCGGTACTCTGTCTCTGGAGGGGCCAACGTCCTGACTTTC.

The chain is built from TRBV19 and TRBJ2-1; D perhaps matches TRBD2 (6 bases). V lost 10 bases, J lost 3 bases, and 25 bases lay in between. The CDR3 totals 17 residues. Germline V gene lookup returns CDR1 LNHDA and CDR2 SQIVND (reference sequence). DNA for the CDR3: TGTGCCACTAGGGACTTAGCGCAACGTTTTTTCTACAATGAGCAGTTCTTC. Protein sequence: CATRDLAQRFFYNEQFF.

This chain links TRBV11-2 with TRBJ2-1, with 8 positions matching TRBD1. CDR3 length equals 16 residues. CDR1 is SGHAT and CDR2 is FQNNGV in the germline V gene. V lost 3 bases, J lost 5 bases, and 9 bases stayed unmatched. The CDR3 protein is CASSFNRQGANNEQFF. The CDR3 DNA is TGTGCCAGCAGCTTCAATCGGCAGGGGGCGAACAATGAGCAGTTCTTC.

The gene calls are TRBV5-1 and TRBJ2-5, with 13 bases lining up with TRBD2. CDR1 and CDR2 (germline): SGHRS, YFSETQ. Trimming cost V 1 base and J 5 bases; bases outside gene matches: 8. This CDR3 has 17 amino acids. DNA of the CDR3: TGCGCCAGCAGCTTGACTAGCGGGAGGGTAAGGGGTGAGACCCAGTACTTC. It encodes CASSLTSGRVRGETQYF.

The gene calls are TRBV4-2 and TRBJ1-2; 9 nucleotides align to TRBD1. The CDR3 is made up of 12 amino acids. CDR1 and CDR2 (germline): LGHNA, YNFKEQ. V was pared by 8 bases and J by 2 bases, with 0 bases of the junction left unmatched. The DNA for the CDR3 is TGTGCCAGCGGGACAGGGAACTATGGCTACACCTTC. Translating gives CASGTGNYGYTF.

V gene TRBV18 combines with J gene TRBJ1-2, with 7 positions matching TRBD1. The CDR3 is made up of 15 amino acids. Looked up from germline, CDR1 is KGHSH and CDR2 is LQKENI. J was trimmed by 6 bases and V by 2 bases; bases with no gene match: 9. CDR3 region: CASSPVARDRDGYTF. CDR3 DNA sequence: TGTGCCAGCTCACCAGTAGCTAGGGACAGAGATGGCTACACCTTC.

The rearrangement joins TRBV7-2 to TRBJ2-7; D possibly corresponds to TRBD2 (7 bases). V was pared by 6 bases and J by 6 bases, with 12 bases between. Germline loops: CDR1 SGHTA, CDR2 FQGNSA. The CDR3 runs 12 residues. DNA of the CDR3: TGTGCCAGCAGACCTAGGGGGGGCGAGCAGTACTTC. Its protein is CASRPRGGEQYF.

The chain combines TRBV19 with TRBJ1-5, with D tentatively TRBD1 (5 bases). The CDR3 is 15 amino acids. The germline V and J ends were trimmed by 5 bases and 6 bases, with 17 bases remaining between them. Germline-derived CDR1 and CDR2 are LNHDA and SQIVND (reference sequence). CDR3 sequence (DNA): TGTGCCAGTAGTCTTCCGGGAGGGGCCCGTCAGCCCCAGCATTTT. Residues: CASSLPGGARQPQHF.

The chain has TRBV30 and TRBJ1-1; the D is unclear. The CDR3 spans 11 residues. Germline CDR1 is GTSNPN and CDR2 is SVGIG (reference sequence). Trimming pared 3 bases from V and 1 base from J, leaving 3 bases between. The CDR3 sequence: CAWRGNTEAFF. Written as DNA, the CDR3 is TGTGCCTGGAGGGGGAACACTGAAGCTTTCTTT.

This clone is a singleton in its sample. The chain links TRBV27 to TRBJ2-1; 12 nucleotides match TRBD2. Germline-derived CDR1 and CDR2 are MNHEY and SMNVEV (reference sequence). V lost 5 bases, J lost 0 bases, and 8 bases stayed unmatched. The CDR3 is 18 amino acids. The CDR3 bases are TGTGCCAGCAGTCCGAGGACTAGCGGGGTTCGCTCCTACAATGAGCAGTTCTTC. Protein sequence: CASSPRTSGVRSYNEQFF.

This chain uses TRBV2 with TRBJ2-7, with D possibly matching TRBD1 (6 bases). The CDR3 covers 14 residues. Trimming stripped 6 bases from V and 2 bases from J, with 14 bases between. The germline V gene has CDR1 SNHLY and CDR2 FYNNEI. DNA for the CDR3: TGTGCCAGCAGGGACAGCCTGAACACCTACGAGCAGTACGTC. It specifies CASRDSLNTYEQYV.

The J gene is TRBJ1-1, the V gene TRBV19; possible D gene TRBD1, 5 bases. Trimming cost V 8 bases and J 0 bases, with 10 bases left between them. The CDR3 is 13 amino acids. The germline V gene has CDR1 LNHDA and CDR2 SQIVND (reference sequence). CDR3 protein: CASQRQLNTEAFF. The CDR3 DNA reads TGTGCCAGTCAAAGACAGTTGAACACTGAAGCTTTCTTT.

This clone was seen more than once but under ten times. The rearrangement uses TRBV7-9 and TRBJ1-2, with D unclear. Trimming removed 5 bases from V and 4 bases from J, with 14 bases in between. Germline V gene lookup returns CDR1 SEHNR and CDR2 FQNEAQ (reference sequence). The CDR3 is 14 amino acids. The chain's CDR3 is CASSQLWTPYGYTF. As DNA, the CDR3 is TGTGCCAGCAGCCAACTGTGGACCCCCTATGGCTACACCTTC.

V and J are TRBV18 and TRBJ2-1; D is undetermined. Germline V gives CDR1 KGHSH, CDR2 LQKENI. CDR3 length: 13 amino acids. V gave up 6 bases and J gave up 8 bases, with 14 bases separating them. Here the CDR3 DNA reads TGTGCCAGCTCGCGACTGGAGATGGATGAGCAGTTCTTC. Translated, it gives CASSRLEMDEQFF.

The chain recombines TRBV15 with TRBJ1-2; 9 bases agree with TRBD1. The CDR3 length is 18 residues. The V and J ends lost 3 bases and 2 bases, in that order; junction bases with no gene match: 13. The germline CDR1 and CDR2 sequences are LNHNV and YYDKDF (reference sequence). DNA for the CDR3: TGTGCCACCAGCAGTCCGTCCCGGATTGGACAGGGGAACTATGGCTACACCTTC. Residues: CATSSPSRIGQGNYGYTF.

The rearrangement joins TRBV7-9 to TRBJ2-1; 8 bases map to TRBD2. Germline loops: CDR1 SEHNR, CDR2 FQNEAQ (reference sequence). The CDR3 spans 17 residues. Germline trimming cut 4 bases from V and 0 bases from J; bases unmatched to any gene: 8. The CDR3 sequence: CASSSSTSASSYNEQFF. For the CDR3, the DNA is TGTGCCAGCAGCTCCTCGACTAGCGCAAGCTCCTACAATGAGCAGTTCTTC.

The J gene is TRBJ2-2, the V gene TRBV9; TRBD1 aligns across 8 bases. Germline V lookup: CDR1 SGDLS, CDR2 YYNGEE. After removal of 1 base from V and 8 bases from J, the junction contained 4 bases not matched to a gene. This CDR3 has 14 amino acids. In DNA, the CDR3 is TGTGCCAGCAGCGTACAGGGGGCGTCAGGGGAGCTGTTTTTT. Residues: CASSVQGASGELFF. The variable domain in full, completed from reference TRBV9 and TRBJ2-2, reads DSGVTQTPKHLITATGQRVTLRCSPRSGDLSVYWYQQSLDQGLQFLIQYYNGEERAKGNILERFSAQQFPDLHSELNLSSLELGDSALYFCASSVQGASGELFFGEGSRLTVL.